The 11 T cell receptor beta chains below come from one sample, sequenced in a study of prognosis after radiotherapy for stage I lung cancer. CDR3 of TCR beta was amplified from genomic DNA via a two-round multiplex PCR. With primers specific to each TRBV and TRBJ gene, the first-round PCR was performed. In TCRdb, the multiplex PCR reads were re-called with MiXCR into one record per CDR3 protein. The sample yields about 12,000 distinct CDR3 sequences, 45% to 60% seen once. The sequencing here drew on PBMCs, taken before or after stereotactic body radiation therapy (not recorded which). These receptors were taken from a donor aged 50 or older with non-small cell lung cancer.

The chain combines TRBV6-1 with TRBJ2-1; D gene unclear. Between the trimmed V and J ends, which lost 2 bases and 2 bases, there was a span of 13 bases. The CDR3 runs to 16 residues. The germline V gene encodes CDR1 MNHNS and CDR2 SASEGT. CDR3 protein: CASSELSAGAYNEQFF. In nucleotides, the CDR3 is TGTGCCAGCAGTGAACTTTCAGCTGGAGCCTACAATGAGCAGTTCTTC.

The chain employs TRBV30 and TRBJ2-3, with no clear D. This CDR3 comprises 14 residues. Trimming stripped 0 bases from V and 2 bases from J, with 9 bases between. CDR1 is GTSNPN, CDR2 SVGIG, per germline (reference sequence). The CDR3 DNA follows: TGTGCCTGGAGTGTCAAGGTACCCACAGATACGCAGTATTTT. Its translation is CAWSVKVPTDTQYF.

The chain has TRBV6-2 or TRBV6-3 and TRBJ2-1; a possible D gene is TRBD1 (6 bases). V was pared by 5 bases and J by 10 bases, with 21 bases between. This CDR3 spans 15 amino acids. From germline, CDR1 is MNHEY and CDR2 SVGEGT. CDR3 amino acids: CASSAQGGGNIEQFF. As DNA, the CDR3 is TGTGCCAGCAGTGCACAGGGCGGCGGAAATATAGAGCAGTTCTTC.

This clonotype was counted at least ten times. Possible read error: a much larger clone is one base away. The rearrangement joins TRBV24-1 to TRBJ2-3, with 9 bases matching TRBD1. The CDR3 runs 16 residues. Germline V lookup: CDR1 KGHDR, CDR2 SFDVKD. CDR3 DNA: TGTGCCGCCAGTGATTGGGGGACAGGGAGCACAGATACGCAGTATTTT. Translation: CAASDWGTGSTDTQYF.

V usage is TRBV30 and J usage is TRBJ2-7, with 7 nucleotides matching TRBD2. The V gene's germline CDR1 is GTSNPN and CDR2 SVGIG (reference sequence). The CDR3 runs to 12 residues. The junction had 4 bases not matched to a gene; V was cut back by 7 bases and J by 1 base. The CDR3 bases are TGTGCCTATCGAGCGGGATCCTACGAGCAGTACTTC. Translating it yields CAYRAGSYEQYF.

The J gene is TRBJ2-1, the V gene TRBV12-3 or TRBV12-4, with TRBD1 identical over 9 bases. This CDR3 is built from 15 residues. Trimming cost V 2 bases and J 4 bases; bases outside gene matches: 3. CDR3 amino acids: CASSLIGQGYNEQFF. The CDR3 DNA reads as TGTGCCAGCAGTTTAATAGGACAGGGGTACAATGAGCAGTTCTTC.

The genes are TRBV20-1 and TRBJ2-3; TRBD2 agrees at 15 bases. This CDR3 is 18 amino acids long. Trimming removed 3 bases from V and 5 bases from J; junction bases left unmatched: 12. Germline-derived CDR1 and CDR2 are DFQATT and SNEGSKA (reference sequence). The CDR3 sequence is CSARSNGLAGGPVDTQYF. The CDR3 DNA follows: TGCAGTGCTAGGTCAAACGGACTAGCGGGAGGGCCGGTAGATACGCAGTATTTT.

Note on this clonotype: Germline and junction disagree at one end, which may indicate a read error. V is TRBV7-7 and J is TRBJ2-5, with 14 bases lining up with TRBD2. The CDR3 loop spans 14 amino acids. The germline V gene has CDR1 SSHAT and CDR2 FNYEAQ (reference sequence). CDR3 nucleotide sequence: TGTGCTAGCAGCCTGGGACTAGCGGGAGAGACCCATTACTTC. Amino acid sequence: CASSLGLAGETHYF.

This clonotype is termed medium-sized. The gene calls are TRBV6-4 and TRBJ2-3, with D possibly matching TRBD1 (5 bases). CDR3 length: 13 residues. The V gene lost 6 bases and the J gene lost 3 bases, with 10 bases spanning the gap. Germline lookup yields CDR1 MRHNA and CDR2 SNTAGT. This CDR3 reads CASRSGWTDTQYF. CDR3 DNA sequence: TGTGCCAGCAGGTCAGGGTGGACAGATACGCAGTATTTT.

In this sample, this clonotype turned up many times. The chain links TRBV27 to TRBJ2-1; D is undetermined. V dropped 5 bases and J dropped 10 bases, with 18 bases sitting between them. This CDR3 has 14 residues. CDR1 is MNHEY, CDR2 SMNVEV, per germline (reference sequence). As DNA, the CDR3 is TGTGCCAGCAGTCCCCCCCCCCGACCCCAAGAGCAGTTCTTC. It codes for CASSPPPRPQEQFF.

This clonotype is medium-sized (0.01 to 0.1%). CDR3 sequence: CATARGGLAASYEQYF. The CDR3, as DNA: TGTGCCACCGCTCGTGGTGGACTAGCGGCCTCCTACGAGCAGTACTTC. The chain has TRBV2 and TRBJ2-7; 10 bases align to TRBD2. Losses at the gene ends were 10 bases for V and 0 bases for J; bases not matched to a gene: 12. CDR1 and CDR2 from the germline V gene are SNHLY and FYNNEI. The CDR3 has 16 residues.